These T cell receptor beta chains were read from a single sample in a study of human T cells and chemical hapten exposure. TCRdb analysed the RACE reads with MiXCR anew, one entry per CDR3 protein. Among roughly 380,000 distinct CDR3 sequences listed, 5% to 6.5% were seen once. Sample: whole blood, taken in connection with sensitization to the hapten diphenylcyclopropenone (DPC). These receptors all stem from a woman between 50 and 59 years old with alopecia areata. Some clones in this sample may be carry-over from other donors' samples. The CDR3 runs from the conserved cysteine through the conserved F or W. A D gene is named only where the DNA matches it firmly. Expanded clones are given a class, and other clones once, few, many or no size at all.

J	V	size	D	CDR3	DNA
TRBJ2-5	TRBV6-7	many	TRBD2	CASIPGGETQYF	TGTGCCAGCATCCCGGGAGGAGAGACCCAGTACTTC
TRBJ2-3	TRBV20-1	.	TRBD1	CSARIQGVDGTQYF	TGCAGTGCTAGGATCCAGGGGGTGGATGGTACGCAGTATTTT
TRBJ2-1	TRBV29-1	.	TRBD1	CSTGQGAGEQFF	TGCAGTACTGGACAGGGGGCCGGTGAGCAGTTCTTC
TRBJ1-1	TRBV7-2	few	.	CASSLGQARNTEAFF	TGTGCCAGCAGCTTAGGACAGGCCCGGAACACTGAAGCTTTCTTT
TRBJ2-7	TRBV30	.	TRBD2	CAWSRASGTYEQYF	TGTGCCTGGAGTAGGGCTAGCGGGACCTACGAGCAGTACTTC
TRBJ1-2	TRBV6-1	.	TRBD1	CASKTGISYGYTF	TGTGCCAGCAAGACAGGGATAAGCTATGGCTACACCTTC
TRBJ2-3	TRBV3-1	.	TRBD1	CASSHRTGGSDTQYF	TGTGCCAGCAGCCACCGGACAGGGGGCTCAGATACGCAGTATTTT
TRBJ2-7	TRBV29-1	once	.	CSVEGRDRRYF	TGCAGCGTTGAAGGAAGGGACCGAAGGTACTTC
TRBJ1-4	TRBV7-2	few	.	CASRPGTGNEKLFF	TGTGCCAGCAGACCAGGGACGGGGAATGAAAAACTGTTTTTT
TRBJ2-1	TRBV11-2	many	.	CASSLAPRHNEQFF	TGTGCCAGCAGCTTAGCCCCCCGTCACAATGAGCAGTTCTTC
TRBJ1-6	TRBV29-1	.	.	CSARGRADSYNSPLHF	TGCAGCGCGCGAGGACGGGCGGACTCCTATAATTCACCCCTCCACTTT
TRBJ1-5	TRBV6-6	few	.	CASSYNPGTGNQPQHF	TGTGCCAGCAGTTATAACCCCGGGACGGGGAATCAGCCCCAGCATTTT
TRBJ2-3	TRBV29-1	.	.	CSVEVYPMTSTDTQYF	TGCAGCGTTGAAGTATACCCGATGACTAGCACAGATACGCAGTATTTT
TRBJ1-1	TRBV5-5	many	.	CASSPGVIEAFF	TGTGCCAGCAGCCCGGGGGTGATTGAAGCTTTCTTT